This TCR beta chain stems from a study of blood T cell repertoires in COVID-19. The overall study: The cDNA or gDNA used as material had been derived from T cells, B-cell-depleted T cells, or PBMCs.

Trimming pared 6 bases from V and 5 bases from J, leaving 29 bases between. This CDR3 is built from 18 residues. CDR1 and CDR2 (germline): SGHRS, YFSETQ. Original analysis: Counts of nucleated cells, estimated from reference gene primer amplification, were obtained. Method: immunoSEQ multiplex PCR; TCRdb's copy keeps in-frame clones and lacks some. V, J and clone size reflect that table, while D and trimming were determined from the DNA. Of 50,000 to 75,000 clones listed, about 93% were seen once; the top ten hold about 3%. The material sequenced was peripheral blood. The TCR comes from a man aged 70 or older with active COVID-19. The gene calls are TRBV5-1 and TRBJ2-5; D perhaps matches TRBD1 (6 bases). The CDR3 region has the DNA TGCGCCAGCAAACCCGAGGGACACAGTTTAGTGTATGGGGAGACCCAGTACTTC. It specifies CASKPEGHSLVYGETQYF.